These T cell receptor beta chains were read from a single sample in a study of T-cell reconstitution after alpha-beta-depleted transplantation in children. From the PCR reads, TCRdb called clonotypes with MiXCR, one entry per CDR3 protein. The sample shows over 80,000 distinct CDR3 sequences, roughly a quarter of them seen only once. The specimen comprised PBMCs, sampled before TCRalphabeta/CD19-depleted stem cell transplant. The source is a boy younger than 10 with acute lymphoblastic leukemia, due to receive a stem cell transplant. Both conserved end residues are part of each CDR3. D genes are given only for firm matches. For some rows the clone size is stated as once, few or many, or as a class when expanded; others skip it.

clone_size,j_call,d_call,v_call,cdr3_nt,cdr3_aa
few,TRBJ2-1,TRBD2,TRBV7-9,TGTGCCAGCAGCCCGGGAGGCGGGTACAATGAGCAGTTCTTC,CASSPGGGYNEQFF
NA,TRBJ2-3,TRBD1,TRBV27,TGTGCCAGCAGTACAGACAGGGGGGATACGCAGTATTTT,CASSTDRGDTQYF
NA,TRBJ2-2,TRBD1,TRBV24-1,TGTGCCACCAGTGATCCCTGGTCAGGGGGATTTCCCGGGGAGCTGTTTTTT,CATSDPWSGGFPGELFF
large,TRBJ2-1,TRBD1,TRBV27,TGTGCCAGTTCTTTCGGGACAGCGAACAATGAGCAGTTCTTC,CASSFGTANNEQFF
NA,TRBJ2-7,NA,TRBV20-1,TGCAGTGCTGGGTCCTTGATCTACGAGCAGTACTTC,CSAGSLIYEQYF
NA,TRBJ2-1,TRBD2,TRBV29-1,TGCAGCGTAAGCGGGAGGTTCGACAATGAGCAGTTCTTC,CSVSGRFDNEQFF
few,TRBJ2-1,NA,TRBV3-1,TGTGCCAGCAGCCAAGATCGAAGATCCGAGCAGTTCTTC,CASSQDRRSEQFF
NA,TRBJ2-2,NA,TRBV2,TGTGCCAGCATCGGAACGCGGAACACCGGGGAGCTGTTTTTT,CASIGTRNTGELFF
NA,TRBJ2-1,NA,TRBV20-1,TGCAGTGCTAGAGATCGGTTGGGGATTTCCTACAATGAGCAGTTCTTC,CSARDRLGISYNEQFF
few,TRBJ2-1,NA,TRBV5-1,TGCGCCAGCGGGAGGGGGATACTCTACAATGAGCAGTTCTTC,CASGRGILYNEQFF
few,TRBJ2-1,NA,TRBV20-1,TGCAGTGCTGCGGCCGGAAGCTTGGGGTACAATGAGCAGTTCTTC,CSAAAGSLGYNEQFF
NA,TRBJ2-5,TRBD2,TRBV7-7,TGTGCCAGCAGCTTAGCGGGACTACAAGAGACCCAGTACTTC,CASSLAGLQETQYF
NA,TRBJ2-6,NA,TRBV28,TGTGCCAGCAGTTTCCAGACAGGCCGTGGCTCTGGGGCCAACGTCCTGACTTTC,CASSFQTGRGSGANVLTF
few,TRBJ2-7,TRBD1,TRBV14,TGTGCCAGCAGCCAATCCGGGACAGGGGAGTACTTC,CASSQSGTGEYF
NA,TRBJ1-1,NA,TRBV6-1,TGTGCCAGCAGTACAAAGGAGGGGTGGGCTGAAGCTTTCTTT,CASSTKEGWAEAFF
many,TRBJ2-3,NA,TRBV20-1,TGCAGTGCTAGAGATACAGGGTCTACTAGCACAGATACGCAGTATTTT,CSARDTGSTSTDTQYF
NA,TRBJ2-7,NA,TRBV21-1,TGTGCCAGCAGCAAGAAGGGGAAGGGTTACGAGCAGTACTTC,CASSKKGKGYEQYF
NA,TRBJ1-2,NA,TRBV4-1,TGCGCCAGCAGCCAAGATTCGGCAGGGCCCTTCGACGGCTACACCTTC,CASSQDSAGPFDGYTF
few,TRBJ2-1,TRBD2,TRBV20-1,TGCAGTGCACCGGGGAGGGACAATGAGCAGTTCTTC,CSAPGRDNEQFF
NA,TRBJ2-7,NA,TRBV12-3/TRBV12-4,TGTGCCAGCAGTTTAACGGAGGTGAGCTACGAGCAGTACTTC,CASSLTEVSYEQYF